These 23 T cell receptor beta chains share one sample of origin, sequenced in a study of CD8+ T cells in alopecia areata. RNA was extracted and reverse transcribed into cDNA as the sequencing template. The method was immunoSEQ multiplex PCR; TCRdb's version includes in-frame clones alone and lacks a portion of them. Counted here are about 97,000 clones, roughly 41% occurring once; the ten biggest clones make up about 1.2%. The sequenced material came from CD4+ T cells sorted from blood. Source of these receptors: a human donor with alopecia areata.

This chain joins TRBV28 and TRBJ1-2; D is undetermined. The CDR3 is 12 amino acids. Trimming took off 7 bases at V and 8 bases at J, with 14 bases between the two ends. Germline V gene data show CDR1 as MDHEN and CDR2 as SYDVKM. CDR3 region: CASTDFSAGYTF. The CDR3 coding sequence is TGTGCCAGCACAGACTTTTCTGCAGGCTACACCTTC.

This clone was seen a few times. The V gene is TRBV7-9, the J gene TRBJ2-5; D possibly corresponds to TRBD2 (6 bases). The ends were cut back, 8 bases at V and 2 bases at J, with 15 bases in the middle. The CDR3 length is 14 residues. Germline V gene data show CDR1 as SEHNR and CDR2 as FQNEAQ (reference sequence). In DNA form, the CDR3 reads TGTGCCAGCCTGCGGGGCGGGATACAAGAGACCCAGTACTTC. Amino acids: CASLRGGIQETQYF. Drawing the rest from reference TRBV7-9 and TRBJ2-5, the complete variable domain is DTGVSQNPRHKITKRGQNVTFRCDPISEHNRLYWYRQTLGQGPEFLTYFQNEAQLEKSRLLSDRFSAERPKGSFSTLEIQRTEQGDSAMYLCASLRGGIQETQYFGPGTRLLVL.

This chain joins TRBV30 and TRBJ2-3; D unclear. This CDR3 has 15 residues. The germline V gene encodes CDR1 GTSNPN and CDR2 SVGIG (reference sequence). V gave up 1 base and J gave up 0 bases, with 11 bases separating them. For the CDR3, the DNA is TGTGCCTGGAGTGGAGGTTCTTCTAGCACAGATACGCAGTATTTT. The encoded protein is CAWSGGSSSTDTQYF. The full variable domain, in which reference TRBV30 and TRBJ2-3 provide the parts outside the CDR3, is SQTIHQWPATLVQPVGSPLSLECTVEGTSNPNLYWYRQAAGRGLQLLFYSVGIGQISSEVPQNLSASRPQDRQFILSSKKLLLSDSGFYLCAWSGGSSSTDTQYFGPGTRLTVL.

The chain is built from TRBV18 and TRBJ2-7, with TRBD1 matching 9 bases. With 8 bases clipped from V and 7 bases from J, the junction kept 9 bases outside the gene matches. The CDR3 contains 13 residues. Per germline, CDR1 KGHSH and CDR2 LQKENI. For the CDR3, the DNA is TGTGCCAGCCGCACCGGACAGGGGATGGAGCAGTACTTC. This encodes CASRTGQGMEQYF.

The chain recombines TRBV7-2 with TRBJ2-7; TRBD2 matches 8 bases. CDR1 and CDR2 from the germline V gene are SGHTA and FQGNSA. Trimming took 6 bases from V and 3 from J; bases not matched to a gene: 13. The CDR3 runs to 16 residues. The CDR3 DNA follows: TGTGCCAGCAGTAAATCACCGGGACTAGGAGTCTACGAGCAGTACTTC. Its translation is CASSKSPGLGVYEQYF.

This clone appeared a single time. The rearrangement uses TRBV9 and TRBJ2-2; D is unresolved. Germline V lookup: CDR1 SGDLS, CDR2 YYNGEE. Trimming took off 0 bases at V and 0 bases at J, with 9 bases between the two ends. CDR3 size: 16 residues. CDR3 region: CASSVVNRTNTGELFF. The CDR3 coding sequence is TGTGCCAGCAGCGTAGTTAACAGAACGAACACCGGGGAGCTGTTTTTT.

The V gene is TRBV27, the J gene TRBJ1-6; no definite D call. The germline gives CDR1 MNHEY, CDR2 SMNVEV (reference sequence). With 3 bases removed from V and 4 bases from J, the gap between germline ends came to 7 bases. CDR3 size: 14 residues. The CDR3 region is CASSLWRYNSPLHF. CDR3 coding DNA: TGTGCCAGCAGTTTGTGGAGGTATAATTCACCCCTCCACTTT.

The J gene is TRBJ1-6, the V gene TRBV15; a weak D match, TRBD1 (5 bases). The germline CDR1 and CDR2 sequences are LNHNV and YYDKDF (reference sequence). There are 15 residues in the CDR3. The ends were cut back, 4 bases at V and 9 bases at J, with 16 bases in the middle. CDR3 residues: CATSNGPQGVSPLHF. For the CDR3, the DNA is TGTGCCACCAGCAATGGTCCGCAGGGAGTTTCACCCCTCCACTTT. The full variable domain, its missing parts supplied by reference TRBV15 and TRBJ1-6, is DAMVIQNPRYQVTQFGKPVTLSCSQTLNHNVMYWYQQKSSQAPKLLFHYYDKDFNNEADTPDNFQSRRPNTSFCFLDIRSPGLGDTAMYLCATSNGPQGVSPLHFGNGTRLTVT.

The V call is TRBV4-2, the J call TRBJ2-5; 9 positions match TRBD1. J lost 5 bases, V lost 4 bases, and 14 bases had no gene match. CDR3 length: 17 amino acids. Germline V gene sequence: CDR1 LGHNA, CDR2 YNFKEQ. The CDR3 loop is CASSPRRVGQGRETQYF. Here the CDR3 DNA reads TGTGCCAGCAGCCCCCGCCGGGTGGGACAGGGTAGGGAGACCCAGTACTTC.

This chain connects TRBV5-1 to TRBJ2-1, with 12 positions matching TRBD1. The CDR3 totals 15 residues. Trimming cost V 4 bases and J 8 bases; bases outside gene matches: 7. Germline CDR1 reads SGHRS; CDR2 reads YFSETQ. The CDR3 protein is CASSPRGQGAYEQFF. CDR3 nucleotide sequence: TGCGCCAGCAGCCCTAGGGGACAGGGGGCCTATGAGCAGTTCTTC. Variable domain in full (rest from reference TRBV5-1 and TRBJ2-1): KAGVTQTPRYLIKTRGQQVTLSCSPISGHRSVSWYQQTPGQGLQFLFEYFSETQRNKGNFPGRFSGRQFSNSRSEMNVSTLELGDSALYLCASSPRGQGAYEQFFGPGTRLTVL.

V and J are TRBV18 and TRBJ2-5, with D possibly called TRBD1 or TRBD2 (5 bases each). Germline lookup yields CDR1 KGHSH and CDR2 LQKENI. Deletions cut 3 bases from V and 4 bases from J, with 9 bases between. The CDR3 is made up of 13 amino acids. CDR3 in amino acids: CASSPRDPETQYF. The CDR3 DNA follows: TGTGCCAGCTCACCGAGGGACCCAGAGACCCAGTACTTC.

V and J are TRBV30 and TRBJ2-2; either TRBD1 or TRBD2 may fit D (6 bases each). The CDR3 runs 14 residues. V lost 4 bases and J 3 bases, leaving 12 bases between the germline ends. In germline, CDR1 is GTSNPN, CDR2 SVGIG (reference sequence). The DNA for the CDR3 is TGTGCCTGGACCGGGGGCCATCACACCGGGGAGCTGTTTTTT. Translation gives CAWTGGHHTGELFF. Variable domain in full (rest from reference TRBV30 and TRBJ2-2): SQTIHQWPATLVQPVGSPLSLECTVEGTSNPNLYWYRQAAGRGLQLLFYSVGIGQISSEVPQNLSASRPQDRQFILSSKKLLLSDSGFYLCAWTGGHHTGELFFGEGSRLTVL.

This clone has a handful of counts. J is TRBJ1-1 and V is TRBV29-1, with no clear D. V was trimmed by 2 bases and J by 3 bases, leaving 4 bases between them. The germline V gene encodes CDR1 SQVTM and CDR2 ANQGSEA. This CDR3 has 11 residues. DNA for the CDR3: TGCAGCGTTGAATCGTACACTGAAGCTTTCTTT. Protein product: CSVESYTEAFF.

The rearrangement joins TRBV30 to TRBJ2-7; D might be TRBD2 (5 bases). V was trimmed by 2 bases and J by 0 bases, leaving 14 bases between them. Germline CDR1 reads GTSNPN; CDR2 reads SVGIG (reference sequence). CDR3 length equals 15 residues. This CDR3 reads CAWSLGLEVSYEQYF. The CDR3 DNA reads as TGTGCCTGGAGTCTAGGACTGGAGGTCTCCTACGAGCAGTACTTC.

This clone was observed a single time. This chain links TRBV6-1 with TRBJ2-1; possibly TRBD2 for D (6 bases). The CDR3 contains 13 residues. Germline V gene sequence: CDR1 MNHNS, CDR2 SASEGT. In DNA form, the CDR3 reads TGTGTGGTAGCGGTGAGCTCCTACAATGAGCAGTTCTTC. It yields the protein CVVAVSSYNEQFF.

J is TRBJ2-5 and V is TRBV29-1, with a possible D match to TRBD2 (7 bases). Germline CDR1 reads SQVTM; CDR2 reads ANQGSEA. The CDR3 is 12 amino acids. Deletions cut 7 bases from V and 5 bases from J, with 14 bases between. The CDR3 sequence: CSAQRGGETQYF. The CDR3 region has the DNA TGCAGCGCCCAGAGGGGGGGGGAGACCCAGTACTTC.

This clone is labeled medium-sized. The genes are TRBV7-2 and TRBJ2-5; no clear D gene. V lost 1 base and J 1 base, leaving 7 bases between the germline ends. The germline gives CDR1 SGHTA, CDR2 FQGNSA. This CDR3 spans 14 amino acids. CDR3 protein: CASSLVSFQETQYF. For the CDR3, the DNA is TGTGCCAGCAGCTTAGTCTCCTTCCAAGAGACCCAGTACTTC.

This clone was detected a few times. The chain links TRBV7-2 to TRBJ1-6, with D possibly TRBD1 on 6 matching bases. Trimming cost V 4 bases and J 5 bases, with 12 bases left between them. The CDR3 length is 15 residues. The V gene's germline CDR1 is SGHTA and CDR2 FQGNSA. CDR3 in DNA: TGTGCCAGCAGCTCCCCGGGACATCATAATTCACCCCTCCACTTT. It is translated as CASSSPGHHNSPLHF.

The CDR3 reads CASSNGPAGELFF. The CDR3 DNA is TGTGCCAGCAGCAACGGCCCGGCCGGGGAGCTGTTTTTT. This chain connects TRBV6-5 to TRBJ2-2; D not resolved. V was pared by 6 bases and J by 6 bases, with 11 bases between. The germline V gene encodes CDR1 MNHEY and CDR2 SVGAGI. CDR3 length equals 13 residues.

Of note for this clone: The junction departs from germline at one end; a sequencing error may be responsible. The rearrangement uses TRBV6-5 and TRBJ2-7; 8 bases align to TRBD2. Germline V gives CDR1 MNHEY, CDR2 SVGAGI. This CDR3 comprises 13 residues. CDR3 amino acids: CASRDKGTRRHNF. The CDR3 DNA is TGTGCCAGCAGGGACAAGGGGACTAGACGGCACAACTTC.

J is TRBJ2-3 and V is TRBV28; 11 positions match TRBD2. The CDR3 is made up of 15 amino acids. After removal of 6 bases from V and 5 bases from J, the junction contained 7 bases not matched to a gene. Germline-derived CDR1 and CDR2 are MDHEN and SYDVKM. In DNA, the CDR3 is TGTGCCAGCAGCGTCGTTGGACTAGCGGGAGATACGCAGTATTTT. It is translated as CASSVVGLAGDTQYF. Complete variable domain (other parts from reference TRBV28 and TRBJ2-3): DVKVTQSSRYLVKRTGEKVFLECVQDMDHENMFWYRQDPGLGLRLIYFSYDVKMKEKGDIPEGYSVSREKKERFSLILESASTNQTSMYLCASSVVGLAGDTQYFGPGTRLTVL.

V is TRBV7-8 and J is TRBJ2-7; no firm D call. The CDR3 is made up of 15 amino acids. Germline V gives CDR1 SGHVS, CDR2 FQNEAQ. The V gene lost 3 bases and the J gene lost 2 bases, with 14 bases spanning the gap. The CDR3 spells CASSLFRGSAYEQYF. The CDR3 DNA reads as TGTGCCAGCAGCTTGTTTCGCGGATCAGCCTACGAGCAGTACTTC. Together with reference TRBV7-8 and TRBJ2-7, the CDR3 gives the full variable domain: GAGVSQSPRYKVAKRGQDVALRCDPISGHVSLFWYQQALGQGPEFLTYFQNEAQLDKSGLPSDRFFAERPEGSVSTLKIQRTQQEDSAVYLCASSLFRGSAYEQYFGPGTRLTVT.

This chain joins TRBV18 and TRBJ1-2; TRBD1 is a possible D gene (6 bases). Trimming left V 2 bases short and J 4 bases short, with 11 bases between. The CDR3 has 14 residues. Per the germline V gene, CDR1 is KGHSH and CDR2 is LQKENI. CDR3 loop: CASSPGGSSYGYTF. In DNA, the CDR3 is TGTGCCAGCTCACCAGGGGGCAGTAGCTATGGCTACACCTTC.